Detailed here is one TCR beta chain. The repertoire was sequenced with immunoSEQ multiplex PCR; TCRdb's copy has only in-frame clones and lacks some. Of about 400,000 clones in the sample, nearly 90% were seen once. The data were taken from a study of blood T cell repertoires in COVID-19. Germline assignment: CDR1 SGHRS and CDR2 YFSETQ. The CDR3 length is 13 residues. V lost 5 bases and J lost 4, with 9 bases in between. Sequenced input: PBMCs or T cells enriched from blood (not recorded which). The chain employs TRBV5-1 and TRBJ1-4, with D possibly being TRBD1 (5 bases). The sequence was collected from a woman younger than 35 with acute COVID-19. The DNA for the CDR3 is TGCGCCAGCAGATACGACAGTAATGAAAAACTGTTTTTT. This encodes CASRYDSNEKLFF.